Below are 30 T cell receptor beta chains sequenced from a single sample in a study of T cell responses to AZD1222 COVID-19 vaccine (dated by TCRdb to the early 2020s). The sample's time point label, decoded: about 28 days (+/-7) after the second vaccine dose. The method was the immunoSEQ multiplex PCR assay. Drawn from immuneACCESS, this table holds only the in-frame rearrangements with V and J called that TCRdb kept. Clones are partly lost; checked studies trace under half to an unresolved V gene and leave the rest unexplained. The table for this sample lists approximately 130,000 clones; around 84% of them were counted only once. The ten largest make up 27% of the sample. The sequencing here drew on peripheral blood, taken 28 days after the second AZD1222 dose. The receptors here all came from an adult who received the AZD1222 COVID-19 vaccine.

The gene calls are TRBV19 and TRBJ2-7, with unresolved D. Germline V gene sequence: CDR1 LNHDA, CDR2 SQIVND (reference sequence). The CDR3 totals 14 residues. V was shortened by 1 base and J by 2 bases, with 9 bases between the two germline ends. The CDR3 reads CASSIVGSAYEQYF. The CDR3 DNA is TGTGCCAGTAGTATAGTGGGCTCCGCCTACGAGCAGTACTTC.

In nucleotides, the CDR3 is TGCGCCAGCAGCTCCCTGACAGCGACCTCCTACGAGCAGTACTTC. Translated: CASSSLTATSYEQYF. The rearrangement links TRBV5-1 to TRBJ2-7; a weak D match, TRBD1 (5 bases). V was clipped by 3 bases and J by 0 bases, with 13 bases between them. The CDR3 is made up of 15 amino acids. Germline-derived CDR1 and CDR2 are SGHRS and YFSETQ.

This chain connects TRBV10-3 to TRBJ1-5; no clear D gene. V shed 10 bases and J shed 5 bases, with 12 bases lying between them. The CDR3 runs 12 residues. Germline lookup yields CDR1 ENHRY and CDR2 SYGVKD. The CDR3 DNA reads TGTGCCACCTCGGGCGGGGATCAGCCCCAGCATTTT. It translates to CATSGGDQPQHF.

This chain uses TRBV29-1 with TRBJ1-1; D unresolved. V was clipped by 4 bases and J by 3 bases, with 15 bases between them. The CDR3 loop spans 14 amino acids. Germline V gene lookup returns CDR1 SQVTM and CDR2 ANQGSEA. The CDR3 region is CSVVGRLADTEAFF. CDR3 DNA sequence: TGCAGCGTTGTTGGCAGACTGGCGGACACTGAAGCTTTCTTT.

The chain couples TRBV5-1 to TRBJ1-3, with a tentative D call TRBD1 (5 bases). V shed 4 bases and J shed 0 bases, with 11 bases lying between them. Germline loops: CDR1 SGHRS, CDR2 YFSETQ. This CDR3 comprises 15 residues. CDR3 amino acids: CASSPEGSSGNTIYF. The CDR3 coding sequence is TGCGCCAGCAGCCCCGAGGGGAGCTCTGGAAACACCATATATTTT. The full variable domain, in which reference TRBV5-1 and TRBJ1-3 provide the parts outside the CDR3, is KAGVTQTPRYLIKTRGQQVTLSCSPISGHRSVSWYQQTPGQGLQFLFEYFSETQRNKGNFPGRFSGRQFSNSRSEMNVSTLELGDSALYLCASSPEGSSGNTIYFGEGSWLTVV.

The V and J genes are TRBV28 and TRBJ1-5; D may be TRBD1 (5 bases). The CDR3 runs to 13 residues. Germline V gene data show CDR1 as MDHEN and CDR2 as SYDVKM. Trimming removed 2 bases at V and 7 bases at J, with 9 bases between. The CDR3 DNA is TGTGCCAGCAGTTTACAGGGTGGACAGCCCCAGCATTTT. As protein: CASSLQGGQPQHF.

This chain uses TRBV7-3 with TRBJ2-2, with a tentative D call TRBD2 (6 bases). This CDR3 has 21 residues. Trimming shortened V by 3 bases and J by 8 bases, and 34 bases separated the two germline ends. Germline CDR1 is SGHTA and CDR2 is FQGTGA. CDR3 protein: CASSLDPSFRLAQTNHGELFF. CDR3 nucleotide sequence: TGTGCCAGCAGCTTGGACCCCTCTTTCAGGCTAGCGCAGACCAACCATGGGGAGCTGTTTTTT.

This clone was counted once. Here the CDR3 DNA reads TGCGCCAGCAGCCAAACCGGTCTGGGCACTGAAGCTTTCTTT. It specifies CASSQTGLGTEAFF. The rearrangement links TRBV4-1 to TRBJ1-1, with no clear D. The CDR3 spans 14 residues. Germline V lookup: CDR1 MGHRA, CDR2 YSYEKL. Trimming pared 2 bases from V and 4 bases from J, leaving 11 bases between.

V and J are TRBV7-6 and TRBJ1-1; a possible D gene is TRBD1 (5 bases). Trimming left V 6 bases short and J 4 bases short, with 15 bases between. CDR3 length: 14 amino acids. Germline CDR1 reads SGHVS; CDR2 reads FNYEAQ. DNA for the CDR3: TGTGCCAGCAGGGAGGGAGGGGCAGGCACTGAAGCTTTCTTT. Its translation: CASREGGAGTEAFF.

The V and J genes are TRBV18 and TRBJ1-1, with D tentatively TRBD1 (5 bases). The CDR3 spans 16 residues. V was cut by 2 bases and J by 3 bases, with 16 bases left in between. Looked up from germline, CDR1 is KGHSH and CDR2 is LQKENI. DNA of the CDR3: TGTGCCAGCTCACCATTCAGGGCCCGAGGGGACACTGAAGCTTTCTTT. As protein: CASSPFRARGDTEAFF.

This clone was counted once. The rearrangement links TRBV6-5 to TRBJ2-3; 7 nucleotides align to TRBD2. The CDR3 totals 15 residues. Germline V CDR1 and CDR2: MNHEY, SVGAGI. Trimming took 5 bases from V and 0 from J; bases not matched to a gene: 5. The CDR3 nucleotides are TGTGCCAGCAGTAGCGGGACGGCGAGCACAGATACGCAGTATTTT. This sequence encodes CASSSGTASTDTQYF.

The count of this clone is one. The CDR3 DNA follows: TGTGCCAGCACCACGGGGAATCAGCCCCAGCATTTT. Its protein product is CASTTGNQPQHF. The V call is TRBV27, the J call TRBJ1-5; D is unclear. In germline, CDR1 is MNHEY, CDR2 SMNVEV (reference sequence). Trimming pared 7 bases from V and 4 bases from J, leaving 8 bases between. There are 12 residues in the CDR3.

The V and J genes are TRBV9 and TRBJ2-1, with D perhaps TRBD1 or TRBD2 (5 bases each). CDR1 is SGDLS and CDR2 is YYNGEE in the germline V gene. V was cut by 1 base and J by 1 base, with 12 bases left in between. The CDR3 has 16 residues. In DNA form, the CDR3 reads TGTGCCAGCAGCGTAATAGGGACGGTATCCTACAATGAGCAGTTCTTC. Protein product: CASSVIGTVSYNEQFF.

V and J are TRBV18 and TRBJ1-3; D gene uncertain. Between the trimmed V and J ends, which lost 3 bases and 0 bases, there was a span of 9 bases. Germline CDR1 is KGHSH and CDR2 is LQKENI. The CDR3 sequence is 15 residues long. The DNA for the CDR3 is TGTGCCAGCTCACCCGCAGGTTTCTCTGGAAACACCATATATTTT. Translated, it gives CASSPAGFSGNTIYF.

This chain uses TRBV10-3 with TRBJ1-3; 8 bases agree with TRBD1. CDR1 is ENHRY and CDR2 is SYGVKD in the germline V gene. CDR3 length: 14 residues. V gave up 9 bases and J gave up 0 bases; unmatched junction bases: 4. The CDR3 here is CAILGQVSGNTIYF. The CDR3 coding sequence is TGTGCCATTTTGGGACAGGTCTCTGGAAACACCATATATTTT.

CDR3 DNA sequence: TGCGCCAGCAGCCAAGGGGGCAACCCTCTAGCAACTAATGAAAAACTGTTTTTT. Translating gives CASSQGGNPLATNEKLFF. The chain couples TRBV4-3 to TRBJ1-4; a possible D gene is TRBD1 (5 bases). V dropped 1 base and J dropped 0 bases, with 15 bases sitting between them. Germline V lookup: CDR1 LGHNA, CDR2 YSLEER. This CDR3 comprises 18 residues.

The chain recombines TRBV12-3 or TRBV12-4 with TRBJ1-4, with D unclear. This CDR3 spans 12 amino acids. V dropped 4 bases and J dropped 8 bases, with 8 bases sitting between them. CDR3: CASSWAREKLFF. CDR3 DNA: TGTGCCAGCAGTTGGGCCAGAGAAAAACTGTTTTTT.

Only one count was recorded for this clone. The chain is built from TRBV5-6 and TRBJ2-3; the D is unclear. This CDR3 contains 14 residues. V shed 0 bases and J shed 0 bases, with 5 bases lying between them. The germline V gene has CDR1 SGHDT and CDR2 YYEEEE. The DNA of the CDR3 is TGTGCCAGCAGCTTGGATGCTAGCACAGATACGCAGTATTTT. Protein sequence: CASSLDASTDTQYF.

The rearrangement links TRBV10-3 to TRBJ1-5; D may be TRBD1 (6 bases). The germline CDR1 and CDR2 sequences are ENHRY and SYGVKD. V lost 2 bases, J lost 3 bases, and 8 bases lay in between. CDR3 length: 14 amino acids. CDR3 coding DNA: TGTGCCATCAGTGAGGGGGACATCAATCAGCCCCAGCATTTT. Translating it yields CAISEGDINQPQHF.

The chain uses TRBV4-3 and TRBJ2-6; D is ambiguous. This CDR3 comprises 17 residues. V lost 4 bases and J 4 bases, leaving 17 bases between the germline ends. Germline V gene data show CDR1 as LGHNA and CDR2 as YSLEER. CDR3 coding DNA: TGCGCCAGCAGCCCAAGACCTCAGGTCTCCGGGGCCAACGTCCTGACTTTC. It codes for CASSPRPQVSGANVLTF.

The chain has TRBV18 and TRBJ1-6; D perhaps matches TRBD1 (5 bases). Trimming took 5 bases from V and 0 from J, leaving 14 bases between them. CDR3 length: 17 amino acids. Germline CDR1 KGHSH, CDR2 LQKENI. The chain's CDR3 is CASSTTAISSYNSPLHF. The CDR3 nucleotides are TGTGCCAGCTCAACGACAGCAATTAGCTCCTATAATTCACCCCTCCACTTT.

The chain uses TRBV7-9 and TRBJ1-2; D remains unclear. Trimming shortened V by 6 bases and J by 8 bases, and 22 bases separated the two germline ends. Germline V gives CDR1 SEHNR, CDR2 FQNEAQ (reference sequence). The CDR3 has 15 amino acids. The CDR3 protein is CASRLGRVELGGYTF. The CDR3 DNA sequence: TGTGCCAGCAGGCTCGGGAGGGTCGAGCTGGGAGGCTACACCTTC.

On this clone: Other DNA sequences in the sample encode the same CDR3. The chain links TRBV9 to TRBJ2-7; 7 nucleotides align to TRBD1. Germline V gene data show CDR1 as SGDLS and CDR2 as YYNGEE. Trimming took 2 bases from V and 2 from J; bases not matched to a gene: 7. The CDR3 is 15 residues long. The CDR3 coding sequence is TGTGCCAGCAGCGTTACAAGGGACAGCCCCTACGAGCAGTACTTC. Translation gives CASSVTRDSPYEQYF. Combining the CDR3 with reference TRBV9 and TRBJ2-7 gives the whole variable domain DSGVTQTPKHLITATGQRVTLRCSPRSGDLSVYWYQQSLDQGLQFLIQYYNGEERAKGNILERFSAQQFPDLHSELNLSSLELGDSALYFCASSVTRDSPYEQYFGPGTRLTVT.

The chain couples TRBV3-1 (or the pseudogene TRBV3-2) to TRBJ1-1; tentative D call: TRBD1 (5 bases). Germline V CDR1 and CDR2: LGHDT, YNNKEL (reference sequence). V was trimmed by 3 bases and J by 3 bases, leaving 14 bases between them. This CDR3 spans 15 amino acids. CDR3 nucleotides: TGTGCCAGCAGCCAGGGACCGGGGGAGGACACTGAAGCTTTCTTT. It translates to CASSQGPGEDTEAFF.

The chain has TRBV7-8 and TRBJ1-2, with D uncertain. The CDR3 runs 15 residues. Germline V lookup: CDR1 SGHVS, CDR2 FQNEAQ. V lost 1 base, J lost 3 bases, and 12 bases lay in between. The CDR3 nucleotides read TGTGCCAGCAGCTTAGTCCTGGGAGCGGACTATGGCTACACCTTC. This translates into CASSLVLGADYGYTF. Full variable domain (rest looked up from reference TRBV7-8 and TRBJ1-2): GAGVSQSPRYKVAKRGQDVALRCDPISGHVSLFWYQQALGQGPEFLTYFQNEAQLDKSGLPSDRFFAERPEGSVSTLKIQRTQQEDSAVYLCASSLVLGADYGYTFGSGTRLTVV.

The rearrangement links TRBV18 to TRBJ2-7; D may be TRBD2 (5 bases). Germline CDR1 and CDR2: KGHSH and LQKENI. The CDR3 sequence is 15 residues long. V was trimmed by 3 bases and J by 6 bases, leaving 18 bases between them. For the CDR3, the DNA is TGTGCCAGCTCACCGGGGAGCCAGGCCCTCGGCGAGCAGTACTTC. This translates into CASSPGSQALGEQYF.

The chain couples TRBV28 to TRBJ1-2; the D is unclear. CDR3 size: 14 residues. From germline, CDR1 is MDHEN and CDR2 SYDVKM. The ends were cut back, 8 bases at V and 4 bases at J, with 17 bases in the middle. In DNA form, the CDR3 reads TGTGCCAGCTCTACCCCAAGCGGTCCCTATGGCTACACCTTC. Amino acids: CASSTPSGPYGYTF.

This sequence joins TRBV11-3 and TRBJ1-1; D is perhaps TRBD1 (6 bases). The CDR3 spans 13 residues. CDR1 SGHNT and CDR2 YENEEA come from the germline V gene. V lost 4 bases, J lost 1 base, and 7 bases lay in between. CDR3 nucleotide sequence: TGTGCCAGCAGCTGGGGGGCGAACACTGAAGCTTTCTTT. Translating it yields CASSWGANTEAFF.

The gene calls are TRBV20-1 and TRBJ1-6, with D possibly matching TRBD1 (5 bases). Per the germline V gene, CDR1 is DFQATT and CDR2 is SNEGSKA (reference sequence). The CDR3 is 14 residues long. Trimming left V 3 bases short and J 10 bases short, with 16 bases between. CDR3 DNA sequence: TGCAGTGCTAGTCAGGGAAGGGTAAACTCACCCCTCCACTTT. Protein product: CSASQGRVNSPLHF.

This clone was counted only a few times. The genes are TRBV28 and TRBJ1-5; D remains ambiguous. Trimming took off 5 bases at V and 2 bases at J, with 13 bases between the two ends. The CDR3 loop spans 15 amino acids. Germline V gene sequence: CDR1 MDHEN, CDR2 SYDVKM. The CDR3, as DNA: TGTGCCAGCAGTCCCCCTTGGGTGGGCAATCAGCCCCAGCATTTT. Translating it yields CASSPPWVGNQPQHF.